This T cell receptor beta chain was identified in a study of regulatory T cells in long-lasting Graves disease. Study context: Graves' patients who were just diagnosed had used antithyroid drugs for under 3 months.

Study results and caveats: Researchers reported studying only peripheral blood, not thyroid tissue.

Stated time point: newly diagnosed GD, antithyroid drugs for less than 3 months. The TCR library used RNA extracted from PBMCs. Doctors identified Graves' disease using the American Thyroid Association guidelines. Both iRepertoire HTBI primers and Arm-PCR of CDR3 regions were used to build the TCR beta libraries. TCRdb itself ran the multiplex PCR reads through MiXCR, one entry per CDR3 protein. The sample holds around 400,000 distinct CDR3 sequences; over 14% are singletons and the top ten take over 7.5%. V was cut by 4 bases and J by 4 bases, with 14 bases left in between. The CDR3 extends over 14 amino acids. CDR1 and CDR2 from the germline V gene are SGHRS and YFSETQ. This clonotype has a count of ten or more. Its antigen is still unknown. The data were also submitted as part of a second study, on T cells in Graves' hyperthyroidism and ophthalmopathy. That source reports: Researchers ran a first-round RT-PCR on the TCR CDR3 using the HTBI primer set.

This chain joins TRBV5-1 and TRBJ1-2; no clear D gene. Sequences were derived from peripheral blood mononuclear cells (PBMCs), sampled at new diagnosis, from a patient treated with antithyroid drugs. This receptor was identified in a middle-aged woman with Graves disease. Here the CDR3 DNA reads TGCGCCAGCAGCGAGAGCGGGGAGGGCTATGGCTACACCTTC. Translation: CASSESGEGYGYTF.